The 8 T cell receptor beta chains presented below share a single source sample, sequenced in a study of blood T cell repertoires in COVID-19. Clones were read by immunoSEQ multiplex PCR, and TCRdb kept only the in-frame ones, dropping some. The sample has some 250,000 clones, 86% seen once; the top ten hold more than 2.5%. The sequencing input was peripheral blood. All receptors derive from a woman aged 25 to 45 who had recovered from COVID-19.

The chain's CDR3 is CALTSGGSTDTQYF. In DNA, the CDR3 is TGTGCCCTTACTAGCGGGGGGAGCACAGATACGCAGTATTTT. The V gene is TRBV30, the J gene TRBJ2-3; the match to TRBD2 covers 12 bases. V trimming: 8 bases; J trimming: 0 bases; junction bases outside the gene matches: 3. This CDR3 has 14 amino acids. CDR1 is GTSNPN, CDR2 SVGIG, per germline (reference sequence).

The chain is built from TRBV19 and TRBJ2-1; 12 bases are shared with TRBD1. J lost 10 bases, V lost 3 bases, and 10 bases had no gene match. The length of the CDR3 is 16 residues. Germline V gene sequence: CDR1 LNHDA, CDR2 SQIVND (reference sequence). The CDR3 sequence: CASSIRGGTGGREQFF. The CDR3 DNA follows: TGTGCCAGTAGTATTAGGGGCGGGACAGGGGGCAGGGAGCAGTTCTTC.

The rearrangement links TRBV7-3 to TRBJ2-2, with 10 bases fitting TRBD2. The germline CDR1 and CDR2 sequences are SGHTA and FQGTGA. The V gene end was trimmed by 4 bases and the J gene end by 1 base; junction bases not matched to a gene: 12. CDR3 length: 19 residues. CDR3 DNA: TGTGCCAGCAGCTCCCCCACTAGCGGGGCTGGTGTGAACACCGGGGAGCTGTTTTTT. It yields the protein CASSSPTSGAGVNTGELFF.

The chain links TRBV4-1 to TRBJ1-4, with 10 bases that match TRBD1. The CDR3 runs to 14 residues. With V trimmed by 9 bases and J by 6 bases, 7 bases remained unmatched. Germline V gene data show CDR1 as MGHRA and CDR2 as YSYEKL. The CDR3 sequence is CASQTTGGDEKLFF. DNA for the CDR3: TGCGCCAGTCAAACGACAGGGGGCGATGAAAAACTGTTTTTT.

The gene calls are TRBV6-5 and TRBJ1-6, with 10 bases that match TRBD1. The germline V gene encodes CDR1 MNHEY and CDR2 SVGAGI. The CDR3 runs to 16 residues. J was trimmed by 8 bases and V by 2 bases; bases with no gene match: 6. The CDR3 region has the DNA TGTGCCAGCAGTTACCCTAGGGGGACAGGGGATTCACCCCTCCACTTT. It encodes CASSYPRGTGDSPLHF.

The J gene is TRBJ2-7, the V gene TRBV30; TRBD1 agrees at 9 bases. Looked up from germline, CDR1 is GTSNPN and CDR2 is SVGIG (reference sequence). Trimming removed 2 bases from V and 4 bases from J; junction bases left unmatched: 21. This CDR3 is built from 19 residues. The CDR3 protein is CAWSPLFLGQGSMRYEQYF. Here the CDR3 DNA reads TGTGCCTGGAGTCCGTTATTCTTGGGACAGGGATCGATGAGATACGAGCAGTACTTC.

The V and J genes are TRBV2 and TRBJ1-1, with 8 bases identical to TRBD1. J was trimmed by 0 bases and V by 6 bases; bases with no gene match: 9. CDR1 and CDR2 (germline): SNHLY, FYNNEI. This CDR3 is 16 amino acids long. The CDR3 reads CASRKWTGPLNTEAFF. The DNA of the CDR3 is TGTGCCAGCAGAAAATGGACAGGGCCCCTGAACACTGAAGCTTTCTTT.

The CDR3 sequence: CAISVAGGGQDTQYF. The CDR3 coding sequence is TGTGCCATCAGTGTCGCGGGCGGGGGGCAAGATACGCAGTATTTT. The chain links TRBV10-3 to TRBJ2-3; 8 nucleotides agree with TRBD2. CDR3 length: 15 residues. Germline CDR1 is ENHRY and CDR2 is SYGVKD. V was pared by 4 bases and J by 5 bases, with 8 bases of the junction left unmatched.